Following are 19 T cell receptor beta chains from one sample sequenced in a study of cytomegalovirus exposure and HLA in healthy donors. 13 Jbeta primers and 60 Vbeta primers were used for the PCR. Produced via immunoSEQ multiplex PCR; TCRdb's table is partial and in-frame only. The repertoire consists of approximately 96,000 clones, with roughly 70% occurring once and the leading ten covering under 2%. Sequenced: PBMCs. The receptors come from a male donor in good health and CMV-seronegative.

This clone came up a few times. The chain is built from TRBV9 and TRBJ1-1; a possible D gene is TRBD1 (6 bases). The V gene lost 4 bases and the J gene lost 6 bases, with 13 bases spanning the gap. The germline V gene encodes CDR1 SGDLS and CDR2 YYNGEE. The CDR3 has 13 amino acids. CDR3 sequence reads: CASSPPTGSEAFF. The CDR3 bases are TGTGCCAGCAGCCCCCCGACAGGCTCTGAAGCTTTCTTT.

V is TRBV7-2 and J is TRBJ2-7; tentative D call: TRBD2 (5 bases). Germline loops: CDR1 SGHTA, CDR2 FQGNSA. CDR3 length: 15 amino acids. Trimming left V 0 bases short and J 6 bases short, with 15 bases between. CDR3 sequence: CASSLAGGRSSEQYF. In DNA, the CDR3 is TGTGCCAGCAGCTTAGCTGGTGGGAGATCTTCCGAGCAGTACTTC.

The CDR3 reads CAWLPHLGQGTYEQYF. For the CDR3, the DNA is TGTGCCTGGCTACCCCATCTGGGACAGGGGACCTACGAGCAGTACTTC. J is TRBJ2-5 and V is TRBV30; 10 nucleotides agree with TRBD1. The DNA end is more similar to TRBJ2-7, so the J call may be wrong. Germline V gene sequence: CDR1 GTSNPN, CDR2 SVGIG (reference sequence). The CDR3 contains 16 residues.

The rearrangement links TRBV7-9 to TRBJ2-5; D call uncertain. The ends were cut back, 1 base at V and 1 base at J, with 7 bases in the middle. CDR1 SEHNR and CDR2 FQNEAQ come from the germline V gene (reference sequence). The CDR3 is 14 residues long. In DNA form, the CDR3 reads TGTGCCAGCAGCTTAGTACCGAGCCAAGAGACCCAGTACTTC. Translation: CASSLVPSQETQYF.

The chain joins TRBV6-5 to TRBJ1-1, with D perhaps matching TRBD1 (6 bases). This CDR3 has 14 residues. Trimming stripped 7 bases from V and 6 bases from J, with 18 bases between. Germline assignment: CDR1 MNHEY and CDR2 SVGAGI. CDR3 loop: CASTNPGRGPEAFF. CDR3 coding DNA: TGTGCCAGCACGAACCCAGGCAGGGGACCTGAAGCTTTCTTT.

The chain recombines TRBV7-9 with TRBJ2-7; TRBD2 agrees at 11 bases. Trimming took 4 bases from V and 3 from J; bases not matched to a gene: 5. CDR3 size: 15 residues. Germline loops: CDR1 SEHNR, CDR2 FQNEAQ (reference sequence). The CDR3 reads CASSWGTSGYYEQYF. The CDR3 DNA reads as TGTGCCAGCAGCTGGGGGACTAGCGGTTACTACGAGCAGTACTTC.

CDR3 coding DNA: TGTGCCAGCGCTCAGGGGGTTAACACTGAAGCTTTCTTT. Amino acid sequence: CASAQGVNTEAFF. The V call is TRBV6-4, the J call TRBJ1-1; 7 positions match TRBD1. V dropped 8 bases and J dropped 2; count of bases not matched to a gene: 5. Germline-derived CDR1 and CDR2 are MRHNA and SNTAGT. The CDR3 contains 13 residues.

The chain is built from TRBV18 and TRBJ2-2, with a tentative D call TRBD1 (5 bases). Germline CDR1 reads KGHSH; CDR2 reads LQKENI. The germline V and J ends were trimmed by 2 bases and 8 bases, with 9 bases remaining between them. The CDR3 length is 13 residues. Here the CDR3 reads CASSPIGHGELFF. The CDR3 DNA sequence: TGTGCCAGCTCACCAATCGGACATGGGGAGCTGTTTTTT.

The J gene is TRBJ2-1, the V gene TRBV27, with D possibly TRBD2 on 5 matching bases. V dropped 4 bases and J dropped 2 bases, with 12 bases sitting between them. The germline V gene encodes CDR1 MNHEY and CDR2 SMNVEV (reference sequence). This CDR3 is 15 amino acids long. CDR3 protein: CASSSSLAAYNEQFF. The CDR3 nucleotides read TGTGCCAGCAGTTCGAGCCTAGCTGCCTACAATGAGCAGTTCTTC.

The rearrangement links TRBV6-5 to TRBJ1-5; D is perhaps TRBD1 (5 bases). The germline V and J ends were trimmed by 7 bases and 2 bases, with 12 bases remaining between them. The germline gives CDR1 MNHEY, CDR2 SVGAGI. There are 14 residues in the CDR3. CDR3 amino acids: CASTSGGGNQPQHF. CDR3 nucleotide sequence: TGTGCCAGCACTTCCGGGGGAGGCAATCAGCCCCAGCATTTT.

V and J are TRBV5-1 and TRBJ1-1; maybe TRBD1 (6 bases). Trimming cost V 4 bases and J 3 bases, with 10 bases left between them. The CDR3 runs to 13 residues. The germline V gene has CDR1 SGHRS and CDR2 YFSETQ. Here the CDR3 DNA reads TGCGCCAGCAGCGGGGGCAGGGACACTGAAGCTTTCTTT. Residues: CASSGGRDTEAFF.

The rearrangement links TRBV7-6 to TRBJ2-5; 14 positions agree with TRBD2. Germline V CDR1 and CDR2: SGHVS, FNYEAQ. The CDR3 length is 20 residues. Losses at the gene ends were 1 base for V and 5 bases for J; bases not matched to a gene: 15. As DNA, the CDR3 is TGTGCCAGCAGCTTAGTGGGTTTTCCGGGACTAGCGGGAGTCGGGGAGACCCAGTACTTC. Protein sequence: CASSLVGFPGLAGVGETQYF. The whole variable domain, filled in from reference TRBV7-6 and TRBJ2-5, reads GAGVSQSPRYKVTKRGQDVALRCDPISGHVSLYWYRQALGQGPEFLTYFNYEAQQDKSGLPNDRFSAERPEGSISTLTIQRTEQRDSAMYRCASSLVGFPGLAGVGETQYFGPGTRLLVL.

This chain joins TRBV19 and TRBJ2-1; 10 bases align to TRBD2. From germline, CDR1 is LNHDA and CDR2 SQIVND (reference sequence). The length of the CDR3 is 16 residues. The J segment lost 7 bases and the V segment lost 4 bases, leaving 10 bases of the junction unmatched. CDR3 nucleotides: TGTGCCAGTAGTAGGGGCGGACTAGCGGAGAGGAATGAGCAGTTCTTC. This codes for CASSRGGLAERNEQFF.

This sequence joins TRBV19 and TRBJ2-5; D possibly corresponds to TRBD1 (5 bases). Germline V gene data show CDR1 as LNHDA and CDR2 as SQIVND (reference sequence). V was cut by 5 bases and J by 5 bases, with 18 bases left in between. The CDR3 is 15 residues long. The CDR3 here is CASSSTSGHGETQYF. The CDR3, as DNA: TGTGCCAGTAGTTCCACCTCTGGACATGGCGAGACCCAGTACTTC.

The V gene is TRBV15, the J gene TRBJ1-5, with D uncertain. With 0 bases removed from V and 7 bases from J, the gap between germline ends came to 10 bases. CDR1 and CDR2 (germline): LNHNV, YYDKDF (reference sequence). The length of the CDR3 is 14 residues. The CDR3 DNA reads as TGTGCCACCAGCAGAGATATCTTCGGGCAGCCCCAGCATTTT. Its protein is CATSRDIFGQPQHF.

The gene calls are TRBV11-2 and TRBJ1-1; D ambiguous. Germline loops: CDR1 SGHAT, CDR2 FQNNGV. V lost 1 base and J lost 5, with 11 bases in between. CDR3 length: 14 residues. The CDR3 region is CASSLAGSKTEAFF. CDR3 coding DNA: TGTGCCAGCAGCTTAGCGGGTTCGAAGACTGAAGCTTTCTTT.

Judged by abundance, this clone is medium-sized. The genes are TRBV6-6 and TRBJ2-1; D is perhaps TRBD2 (5 bases). Germline values: CDR1 MNHNY, CDR2 SVGAGI (reference sequence). Trimming took off 6 bases at V and 3 bases at J, with 15 bases between the two ends. The CDR3 is 15 residues long. The CDR3 protein is CASSLGEGYYNEQFF. CDR3 DNA sequence: TGTGCCAGCAGCCTCGGAGAGGGATACTACAATGAGCAGTTCTTC.

The chain couples TRBV5-4 to TRBJ1-2, with D uncertain. Germline V gene data show CDR1 as SGHNT and CDR2 as YYREEE (reference sequence). CDR3 size: 16 residues. Trimming pared 4 bases from V and 8 bases from J, leaving 24 bases between. The CDR3 bases are TGTGCCAGCAGCCCTGGGATTCGGGGTGCCGCTGAGGGCTACACCTTC. Residues: CASSPGIRGAAEGYTF.

The chain employs TRBV28 and TRBJ2-2; 10 bases map to TRBD1. The junction had 14 bases not matched to a gene; V was cut back by 8 bases and J by 5 bases. The CDR3 spans 17 residues. In germline, CDR1 is MDHEN, CDR2 SYDVKM. This CDR3 is CASQIDPGQGNTGELFF. The CDR3 coding sequence is TGTGCCAGCCAAATAGACCCGGGACAGGGGAATACCGGGGAGCTGTTTTTT. The full variable domain, with the rest looked up from reference TRBV28 and TRBJ2-2, is DVKVTQSSRYLVKRTGEKVFLECVQDMDHENMFWYRQDPGLGLRLIYFSYDVKMKEKGDIPEGYSVSREKKERFSLILESASTNQTSMYLCASQIDPGQGNTGELFFGEGSRLTVL.